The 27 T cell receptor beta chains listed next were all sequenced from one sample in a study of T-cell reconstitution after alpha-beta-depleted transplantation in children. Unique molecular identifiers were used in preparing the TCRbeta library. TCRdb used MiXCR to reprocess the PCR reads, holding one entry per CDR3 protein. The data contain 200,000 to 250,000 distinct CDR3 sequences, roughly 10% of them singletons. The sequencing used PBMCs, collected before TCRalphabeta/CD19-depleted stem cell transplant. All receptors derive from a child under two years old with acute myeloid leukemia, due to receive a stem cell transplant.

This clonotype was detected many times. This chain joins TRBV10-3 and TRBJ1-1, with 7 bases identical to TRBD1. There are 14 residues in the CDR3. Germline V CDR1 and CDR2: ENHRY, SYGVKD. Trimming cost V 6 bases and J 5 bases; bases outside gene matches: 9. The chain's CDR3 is CAISSDRAVTEAFF. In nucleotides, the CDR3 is TGTGCCATCAGCAGCGACAGGGCAGTAACTGAAGCTTTCTTT.

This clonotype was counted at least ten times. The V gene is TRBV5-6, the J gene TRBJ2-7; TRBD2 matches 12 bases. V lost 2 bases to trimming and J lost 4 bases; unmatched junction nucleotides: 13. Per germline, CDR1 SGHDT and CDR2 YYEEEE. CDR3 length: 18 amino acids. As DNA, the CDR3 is TGTGCCAGCAGCTTATACCGACTAGCGGGAGTCAGGGGATACGAGCAGTACTTC. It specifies CASSLYRLAGVRGYEQYF.

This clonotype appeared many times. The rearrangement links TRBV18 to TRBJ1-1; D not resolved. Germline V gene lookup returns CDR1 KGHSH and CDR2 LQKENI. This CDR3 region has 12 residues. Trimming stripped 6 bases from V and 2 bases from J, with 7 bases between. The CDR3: CASSAANTEAFF. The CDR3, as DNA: TGTGCCAGCTCTGCCGCCAACACTGAAGCTTTCTTT.

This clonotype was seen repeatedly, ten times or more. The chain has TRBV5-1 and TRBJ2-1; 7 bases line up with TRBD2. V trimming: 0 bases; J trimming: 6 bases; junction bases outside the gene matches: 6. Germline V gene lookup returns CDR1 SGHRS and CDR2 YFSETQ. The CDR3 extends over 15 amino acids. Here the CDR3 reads CASSLVGEGRNEQFF. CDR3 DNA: TGCGCCAGCAGCTTGGTAGGGGAGGGTCGCAATGAGCAGTTCTTC.

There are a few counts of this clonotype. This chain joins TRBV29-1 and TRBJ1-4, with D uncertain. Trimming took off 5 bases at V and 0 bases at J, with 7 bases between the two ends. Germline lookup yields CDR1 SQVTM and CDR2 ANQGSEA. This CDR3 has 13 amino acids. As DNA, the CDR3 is TGCAGCGTTTCGGACCCAACTAATGAAAAACTGTTTTTT. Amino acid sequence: CSVSDPTNEKLFF.

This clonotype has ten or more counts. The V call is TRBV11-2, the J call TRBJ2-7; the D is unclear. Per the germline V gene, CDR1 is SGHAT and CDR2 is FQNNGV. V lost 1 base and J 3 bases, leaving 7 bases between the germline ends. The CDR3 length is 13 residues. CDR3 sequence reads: CASSLGTYYEQYF. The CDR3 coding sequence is TGTGCCAGCAGCTTAGGAACGTACTACGAGCAGTACTTC.

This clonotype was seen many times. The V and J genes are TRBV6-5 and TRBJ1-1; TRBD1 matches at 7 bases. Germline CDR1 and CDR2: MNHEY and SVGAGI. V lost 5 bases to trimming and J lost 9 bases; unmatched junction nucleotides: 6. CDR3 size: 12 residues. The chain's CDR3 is CASSLQGSKAFF. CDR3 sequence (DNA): TGTGCCAGCAGTCTACAGGGGTCCAAAGCTTTCTTT.

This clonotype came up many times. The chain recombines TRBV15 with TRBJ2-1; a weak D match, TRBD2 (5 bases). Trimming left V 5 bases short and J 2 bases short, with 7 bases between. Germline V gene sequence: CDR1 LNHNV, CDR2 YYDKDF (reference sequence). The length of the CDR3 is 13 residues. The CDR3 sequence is CATSGSPYNEQFF. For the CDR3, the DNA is TGTGCCACCAGCGGGAGCCCCTACAATGAGCAGTTCTTC.

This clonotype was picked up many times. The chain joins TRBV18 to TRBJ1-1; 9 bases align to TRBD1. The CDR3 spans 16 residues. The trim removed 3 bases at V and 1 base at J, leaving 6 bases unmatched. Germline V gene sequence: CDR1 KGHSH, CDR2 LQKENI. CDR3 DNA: TGTGCCAGCTCACCCTTGGACAGGGGTGGGAACACTGAAGCTTTCTTT. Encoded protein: CASSPLDRGGNTEAFF.

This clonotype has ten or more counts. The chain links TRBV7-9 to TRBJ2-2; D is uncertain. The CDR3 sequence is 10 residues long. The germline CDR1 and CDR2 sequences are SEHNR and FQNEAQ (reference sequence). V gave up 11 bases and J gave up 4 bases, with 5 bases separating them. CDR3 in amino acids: CAVSTGELFF. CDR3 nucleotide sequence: TGTGCCGTCTCCACCGGGGAGCTGTTTTTT.

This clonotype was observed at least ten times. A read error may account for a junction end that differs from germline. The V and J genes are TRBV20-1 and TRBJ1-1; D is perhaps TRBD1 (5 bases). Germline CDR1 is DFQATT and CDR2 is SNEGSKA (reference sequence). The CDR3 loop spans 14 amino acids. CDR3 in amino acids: CSAGDRETLSEAFF. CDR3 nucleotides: TGCAGTGCTGGAGACAGAGAGACACTATCTGAAGCTTTCTTT.

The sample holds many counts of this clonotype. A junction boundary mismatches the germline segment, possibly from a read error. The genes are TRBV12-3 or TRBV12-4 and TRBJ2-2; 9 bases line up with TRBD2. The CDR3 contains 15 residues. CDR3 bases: TGTGCCAGCAGGTTAGCGGGAGTAGGCACCGGGGAGCTGTTTTTT. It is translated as CASRLAGVGTGELFF.

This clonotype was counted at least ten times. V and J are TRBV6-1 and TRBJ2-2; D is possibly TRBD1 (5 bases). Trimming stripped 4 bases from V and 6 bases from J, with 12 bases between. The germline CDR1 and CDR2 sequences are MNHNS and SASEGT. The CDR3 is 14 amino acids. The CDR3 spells CASSAMGLSGELFF. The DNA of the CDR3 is TGTGCCAGCAGTGCCATGGGGCTCTCCGGGGAGCTGTTTTTT.

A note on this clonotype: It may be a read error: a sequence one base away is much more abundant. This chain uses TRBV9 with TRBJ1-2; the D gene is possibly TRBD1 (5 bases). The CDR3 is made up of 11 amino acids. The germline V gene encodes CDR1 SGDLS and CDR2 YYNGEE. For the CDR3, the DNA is TGTGCCAGCAGCATAGGGGATGGCGACACCTTC. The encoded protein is CASSIGDGDTF. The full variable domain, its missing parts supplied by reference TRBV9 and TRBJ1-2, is DSGVTQTPKHLITATGQRVTLRCSPRSGDLSVYWYQQSLDQGLQFLIQYYNGEERAKGNILERFSAQQFPDLHSELNLSSLELGDSALYFCASSIGDGDTFGSGTRLTVV.

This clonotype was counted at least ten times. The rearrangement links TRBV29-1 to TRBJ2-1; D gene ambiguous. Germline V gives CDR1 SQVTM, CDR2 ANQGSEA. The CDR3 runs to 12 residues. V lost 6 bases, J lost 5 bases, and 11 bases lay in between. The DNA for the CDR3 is TGCAGCGTGGTGCTAACTCACAATGAGCAGTTCTTC. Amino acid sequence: CSVVLTHNEQFF.

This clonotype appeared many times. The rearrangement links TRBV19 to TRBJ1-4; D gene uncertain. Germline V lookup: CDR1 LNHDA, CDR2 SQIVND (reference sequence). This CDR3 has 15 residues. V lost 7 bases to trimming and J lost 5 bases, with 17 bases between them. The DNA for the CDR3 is TGTGCCAGTAATTCAGGACCCTTCCGAAATGAAAAACTGTTTTTT. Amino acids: CASNSGPFRNEKLFF.

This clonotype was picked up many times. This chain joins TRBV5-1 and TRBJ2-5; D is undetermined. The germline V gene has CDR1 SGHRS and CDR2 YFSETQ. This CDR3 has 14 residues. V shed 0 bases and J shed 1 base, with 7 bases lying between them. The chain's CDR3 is CASSLVGFQETQYF. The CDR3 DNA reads TGCGCCAGCAGCTTGGTAGGCTTCCAAGAGACCCAGTACTTC.

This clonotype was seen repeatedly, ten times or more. The CDR3 here is CASSMRGGFGYTF. The DNA of the CDR3 is TGTGCCAGTAGTATGAGAGGGGGCTTTGGCTACACCTTC. The rearrangement joins TRBV19 to TRBJ1-2; 7 positions agree with TRBD1. Trimming took 3 bases from V and 7 from J; bases not matched to a gene: 5. Germline lookup yields CDR1 LNHDA and CDR2 SQIVND (reference sequence). CDR3 length equals 13 residues.

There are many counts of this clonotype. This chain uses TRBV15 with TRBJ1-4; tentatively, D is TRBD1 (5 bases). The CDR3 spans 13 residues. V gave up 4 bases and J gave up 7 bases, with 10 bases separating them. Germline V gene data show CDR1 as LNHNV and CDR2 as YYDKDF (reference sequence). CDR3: CATSTGQGEKLFF. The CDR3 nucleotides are TGTGCCACCAGCACTGGTCAGGGTGAAAAACTGTTTTTT. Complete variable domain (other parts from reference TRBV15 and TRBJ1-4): DAMVIQNPRYQVTQFGKPVTLSCSQTLNHNVMYWYQQKSSQAPKLLFHYYDKDFNNEADTPDNFQSRRPNTSFCFLDIRSPGLGDTAMYLCATSTGQGEKLFFGSGTQLSVL.

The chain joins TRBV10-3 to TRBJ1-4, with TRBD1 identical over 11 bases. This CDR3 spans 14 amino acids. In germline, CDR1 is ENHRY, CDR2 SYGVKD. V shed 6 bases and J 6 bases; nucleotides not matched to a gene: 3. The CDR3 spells CAIRPGQGDEKLFF. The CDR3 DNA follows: TGTGCCATCAGACCGGGACAGGGGGATGAAAAACTGTTTTTT.

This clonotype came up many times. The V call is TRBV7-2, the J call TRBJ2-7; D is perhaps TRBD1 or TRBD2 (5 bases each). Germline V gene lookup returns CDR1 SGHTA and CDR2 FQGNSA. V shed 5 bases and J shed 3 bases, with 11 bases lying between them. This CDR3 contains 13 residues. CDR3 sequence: CASSRDAGYEQYF. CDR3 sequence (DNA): TGTGCCAGCAGCCGGGACGCTGGCTACGAGCAGTACTTC.

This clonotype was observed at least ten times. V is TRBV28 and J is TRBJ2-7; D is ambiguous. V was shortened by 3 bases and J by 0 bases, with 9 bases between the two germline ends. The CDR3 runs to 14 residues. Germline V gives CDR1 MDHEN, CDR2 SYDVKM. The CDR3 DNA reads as TGTGCCAGCAGTTTCAGGATCCCCTCCTACGAGCAGTACTTC. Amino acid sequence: CASSFRIPSYEQYF.

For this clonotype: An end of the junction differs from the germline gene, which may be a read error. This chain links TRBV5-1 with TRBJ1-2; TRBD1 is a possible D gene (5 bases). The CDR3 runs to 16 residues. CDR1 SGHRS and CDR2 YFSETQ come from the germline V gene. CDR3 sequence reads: CTSKEQGTSMNYGYTF. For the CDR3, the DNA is TGCACCAGCAAGGAGCAGGGAACTTCGATGAACTATGGCTACACCTTC.

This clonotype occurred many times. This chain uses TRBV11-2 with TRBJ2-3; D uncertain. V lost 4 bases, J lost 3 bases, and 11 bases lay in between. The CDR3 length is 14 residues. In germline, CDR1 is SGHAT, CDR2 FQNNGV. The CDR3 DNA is TGTGCCAGCAGCTCCAGGACCCGAACAGATACGCAGTATTTT. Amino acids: CASSSRTRTDTQYF.

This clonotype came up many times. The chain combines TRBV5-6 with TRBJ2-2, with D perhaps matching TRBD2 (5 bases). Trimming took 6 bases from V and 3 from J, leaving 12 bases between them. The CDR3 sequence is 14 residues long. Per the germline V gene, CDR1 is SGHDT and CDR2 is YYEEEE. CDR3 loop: CASTSPGYTGELFF. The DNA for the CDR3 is TGTGCCAGCACCTCTCCGGGATACACCGGGGAGCTGTTTTTT.

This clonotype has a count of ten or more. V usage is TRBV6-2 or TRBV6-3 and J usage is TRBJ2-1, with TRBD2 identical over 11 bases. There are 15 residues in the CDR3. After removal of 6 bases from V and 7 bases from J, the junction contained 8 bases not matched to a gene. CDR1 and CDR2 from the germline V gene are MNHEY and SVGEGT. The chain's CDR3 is CASRTSGSVGNEQFF. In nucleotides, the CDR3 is TGTGCCAGCAGAACTAGCGGGAGTGTTGGGAATGAGCAGTTCTTC.

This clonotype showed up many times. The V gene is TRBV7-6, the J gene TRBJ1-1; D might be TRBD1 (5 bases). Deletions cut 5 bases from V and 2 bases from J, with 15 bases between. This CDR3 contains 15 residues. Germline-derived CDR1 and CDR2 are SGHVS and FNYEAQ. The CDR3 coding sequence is TGTGCCAGCAGCCCAGGGAATGGGGCCAACACTGAAGCTTTCTTT. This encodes CASSPGNGANTEAFF.